The rows below give T cell receptor beta chains drawn from one sample of a study of blood T cells in healthy people across ages. TCRdb recomputed calls from the 5' RACE reads with MiXCR, one row per CDR3 protein. Among about 680,000 distinct CDR3 sequences listed, around 48% were seen once. The source material was blood. Receptors originate from a woman aged 55-70 years in good health. The CDR3 runs from the conserved cysteine through the conserved F or W. The order of the fields is V gene, clone size, J gene, D gene, CDR3 protein, CDR3 DNA. The D gene is left open where the match is weak. The listing skips clone size in some rows; elsewhere it reads once, few, many or a size class.

>TRBV20-1|.|TRBJ2-5|TRBD2
CSARDPSGSETQYF
TGCAGTGCTAGAGACCCTAGCGGGAGTGAGACCCAGTACTTC
>TRBV5-1|.|TRBJ2-2|.
CASSLATNTGELFF
TGCGCCAGCAGCTTGGCGACGAACACCGGGGAGCTGTTTTTT
>TRBV7-3|few|TRBJ2-1|.
CASSLSPRSSYNEQFF
TGTGCCAGCAGCTTAAGTCCCAGGAGCTCCTACAATGAGCAGTTCTTC
>TRBV5-1|.|TRBJ2-1|.
CASSISNEQFF
TGCGCCAGCAGCATTAGCAATGAGCAGTTCTTC
>TRBV7-2|.|TRBJ2-7|.
CASRSGGLRSNEQYF
TGTGCCAGCAGGTCCGGCGGATTGAGAAGTAACGAGCAGTACTTC
>TRBV20-1|.|TRBJ2-3|.
CSGKGGTSTVTQYF
TGCAGTGGAAAAGGCGGGACCAGCACAGTTACGCAGTATTTT
>TRBV20-1|.|TRBJ2-2|.
CSARVPKLELFF
TGCAGTGCTAGAGTTCCAAAACTGGAGCTGTTTTTT
>TRBV30|.|TRBJ2-2|.
CAWSVISGYTGELFF
TGTGCCTGGAGTGTTATAAGCGGATACACCGGGGAGCTGTTTTTT
>TRBV7-3|.|TRBJ2-1|TRBD2
CASSLGLAGVDEQFF
TGTGCCAGCAGCTTGGGACTAGCGGGAGTCGATGAGCAGTTCTTC
>TRBV4-3|few|TRBJ2-1|TRBD2
CASGTRVGEQFF
TGCGCCAGCGGGACTAGAGTAGGTGAGCAGTTCTTC
>TRBV20-1|few|TRBJ2-3|TRBD2
CSAPASGRVRAPTDTQYF
TGCAGTGCTCCCGCTAGCGGGAGAGTCAGGGCACCAACAGATACGCAGTATTTT
>TRBV20-1|.|TRBJ2-7|TRBD2
CSASGREGEQYF
TGCAGTGCTAGTGGCAGGGAGGGCGAGCAGTACTTC
>TRBV20-1|.|TRBJ2-5|TRBD2
CSARTSGRRETQYF
TGCAGTGCTCGGACTAGCGGGAGACGGGAGACCCAGTACTTC
>TRBV5-6|.|TRBJ2-1|TRBD2
CASSHSGIGYNEQFF
TGTGCCAGCAGCCATAGCGGGATCGGCTACAATGAGCAGTTCTTC
>TRBV20-1|few|TRBJ2-7|.
CSAPRTSSYEQYF
TGCAGTGCGCCTCGGACGTCCTCCTACGAGCAGTACTTC
>TRBV5-5|few|TRBJ2-7|.
CASNVPSYEQYF
TGTGCCAGCAACGTTCCATCCTACGAGCAGTACTTC
>TRBV6-5|few|TRBJ2-1|.
CASSFGQGAREEQFF
TGTGCCAGCAGTTTTGGTCAGGGGGCGCGGGAGGAGCAGTTCTTC
>TRBV28|.|TRBJ2-7|TRBD1
CASILRGRKVSEQYF
TGTGCCAGCATTCTCAGGGGGCGCAAGGTTTCCGAGCAGTACTTC
>TRBV5-1|few|TRBJ2-1|TRBD2
CASSGGTSGGGDEQFF
TGCGCCAGCAGCGGAGGGACTAGCGGAGGGGGGGATGAGCAGTTCTTC
>TRBV24-1|.|TRBJ2-7|.
CATSDRETSYEQYF
TGTGCCACCAGTGACAGGGAAACATCCTACGAGCAGTACTTC
>TRBV9|.|TRBJ1-5|.
CASSVNGDSNQPQHF
TGTGCCAGCAGCGTTAATGGGGACAGCAATCAGCCCCAGCATTTT
>TRBV12-3/TRBV12-4|.|TRBJ2-7|.
CASSPFVEGSYEQYF
TGTGCCAGCAGCCCCTTTGTCGAGGGGTCCTACGAGCAGTACTTC
>TRBV5-1|many|TRBJ2-1|TRBD2
CASSPGGDNEQFF
TGCGCCAGCAGCCCGGGAGGAGACAATGAGCAGTTCTTC
>TRBV20-1|.|TRBJ1-6|.
CSAISQGHNSPLHF
TGCAGTGCTATCTCCCAGGGTCATAATTCACCCCTCCACTTT